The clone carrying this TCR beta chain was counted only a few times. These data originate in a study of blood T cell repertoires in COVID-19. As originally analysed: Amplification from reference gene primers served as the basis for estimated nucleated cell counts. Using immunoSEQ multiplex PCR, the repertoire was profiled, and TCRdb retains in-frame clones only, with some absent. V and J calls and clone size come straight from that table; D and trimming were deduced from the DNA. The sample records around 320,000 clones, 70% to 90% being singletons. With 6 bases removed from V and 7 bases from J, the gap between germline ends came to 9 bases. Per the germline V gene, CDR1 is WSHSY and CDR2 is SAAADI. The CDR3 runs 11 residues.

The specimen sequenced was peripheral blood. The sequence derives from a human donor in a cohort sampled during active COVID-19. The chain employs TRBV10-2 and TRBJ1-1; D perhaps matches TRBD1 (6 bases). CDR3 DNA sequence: TGCGCCAGCAGGACAGGAGTTGAAGCTTTCTTT. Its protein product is CASRTGVEAFF.